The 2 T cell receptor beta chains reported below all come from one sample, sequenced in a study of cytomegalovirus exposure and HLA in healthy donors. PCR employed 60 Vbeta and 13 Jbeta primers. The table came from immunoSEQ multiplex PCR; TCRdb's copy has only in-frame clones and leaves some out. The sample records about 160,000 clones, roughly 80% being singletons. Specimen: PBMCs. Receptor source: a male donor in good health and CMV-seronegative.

The DNA of the CDR3 is TGTGCTAGTGGTTTTATAGTTGCTCGGACAGGCGATCAGCCCCAGCATTTT. This encodes CASGFIVARTGDQPQHF. The chain joins TRBV12-5 to TRBJ1-5; TRBD1 matches at 7 bases. This CDR3 contains 17 residues. The germline V gene has CDR1 LGHNT and CDR2 FRNRAP. The V segment lost 3 bases and the J segment 5 bases; nucleotides outside the gene matches: 13. Based on the CDR3 plus reference TRBV12-5 and TRBJ1-5, the full variable domain is DARVTQTPRHKVTEMGQEVTMRCQPILGHNTVFWYRQTMMQGLELLAYFRNRAPLDDSGMPKDRFSAEMPDATLATLKIQPSEPRDSAVYFCASGFIVARTGDQPQHFGDGTRLSIL.

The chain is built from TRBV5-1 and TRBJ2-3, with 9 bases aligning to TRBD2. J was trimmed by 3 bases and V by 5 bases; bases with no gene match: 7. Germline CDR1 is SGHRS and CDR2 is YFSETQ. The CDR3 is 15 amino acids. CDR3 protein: CASSPSGVGTDTQYF. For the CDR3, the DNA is TGCGCCAGCAGTCCTAGCGGGGTGGGGACAGATACGCAGTATTTT.